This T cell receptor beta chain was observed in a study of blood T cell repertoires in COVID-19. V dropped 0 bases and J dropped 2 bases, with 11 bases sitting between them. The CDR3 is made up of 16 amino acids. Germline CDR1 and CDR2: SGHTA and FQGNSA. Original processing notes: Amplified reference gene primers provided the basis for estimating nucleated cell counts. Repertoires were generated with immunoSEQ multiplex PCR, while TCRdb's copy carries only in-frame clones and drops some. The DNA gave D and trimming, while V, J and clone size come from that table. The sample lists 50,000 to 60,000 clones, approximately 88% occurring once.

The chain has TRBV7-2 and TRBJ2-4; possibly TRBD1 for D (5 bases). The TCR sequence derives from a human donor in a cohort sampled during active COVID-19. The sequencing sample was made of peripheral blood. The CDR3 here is CASSLARQLTKNIQYF. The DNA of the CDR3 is TGTGCCAGCAGCTTAGCCAGACAGTTAACCAAAAACATTCAGTACTTC. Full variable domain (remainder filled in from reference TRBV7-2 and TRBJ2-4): GAGVSQSPSNKVTEKGKDVELRCDPISGHTALYWYRQSLGQGLEFLIYFQGNSAPDKSGLPSDRFSAERTGGSVSTLTIQRTQQEDSAVYLCASSLARQLTKNIQYFGAGTRLSVL.